This record concerns one T cell receptor beta chain sequence. Antigen: not known. This sample is drawn from a study of shared clonotypes between healthy human individuals. Study as a whole: A donor's plate count was three for CD4 naive and three for CD4 memory; CD8 naive had two and CD8 memory one. Study observations and caveats: Some naive CD4 clonotypes, around 4.9%, turned up in common across a handful of donors. Naive subsets generally exceeded memory subsets in estimated richness.

All participating donors were Caucasian adults from Nashville, Tennessee. Clones were sequenced by immunoSEQ multiplex PCR, and TCRdb holds only the in-frame ones, with some missing. The sample contains over 1.5 million clones, about 98% of which appear only once. CDR3 length: 14 residues. Germline CDR1 and CDR2: SGDLS and YYNGEE. The ends lost 4 bases at V and 4 bases at J; junction bases unmatched: 8. The chain recombines TRBV9 with TRBJ2-7, with 7 bases fitting TRBD1. The TCR comes from a man aged 25 to 40 in good health. The material sequenced was naive CD4+ T cells sorted from blood. The sample's subset: CD45RA+ positively selected. CDR3 bases: TGTGCCAGCAGCACGGGACAACAGGGGTACGAGCAGTACTTC. Encoded protein: CASSTGQQGYEQYF. Full variable domain (rest looked up from reference TRBV9 and TRBJ2-7): DSGVTQTPKHLITATGQRVTLRCSPRSGDLSVYWYQQSLDQGLQFLIQYYNGEERAKGNILERFSAQQFPDLHSELNLSSLELGDSALYFCASSTGQQGYEQYFGPGTRLTVT.